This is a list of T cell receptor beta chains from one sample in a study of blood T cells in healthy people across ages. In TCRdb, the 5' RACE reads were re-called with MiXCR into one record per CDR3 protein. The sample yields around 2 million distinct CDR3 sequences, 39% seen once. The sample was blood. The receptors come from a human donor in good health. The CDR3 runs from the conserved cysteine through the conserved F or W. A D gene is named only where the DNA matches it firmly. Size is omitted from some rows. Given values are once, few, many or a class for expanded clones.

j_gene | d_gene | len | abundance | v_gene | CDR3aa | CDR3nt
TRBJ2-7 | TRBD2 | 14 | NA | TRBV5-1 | CASSFLGLAAEQYF | TGCGCCAGCAGCTTCTTGGGACTAGCGGCCGAGCAGTACTTC
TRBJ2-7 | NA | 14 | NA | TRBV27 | CASSLQPHFYEQYF | TGTGCCAGCAGTCTACAACCTCACTTCTACGAGCAGTACTTC
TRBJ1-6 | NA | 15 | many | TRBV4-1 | CASSQFSRGNSPLHF | TGCGCCAGCAGCCAATTTTCGAGGGGTAATTCACCCCTCCACTTT
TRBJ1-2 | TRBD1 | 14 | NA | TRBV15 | CATSRPDREHGYTF | TGTGCCACCAGCAGACCTGACAGGGAGCATGGCTACACCTTC
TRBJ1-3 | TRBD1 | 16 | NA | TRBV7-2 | CASSAGGPSVGNTIYF | TGTGCCAGCAGCGCAGGGGGGCCGAGTGTTGGAAACACCATATATTTT
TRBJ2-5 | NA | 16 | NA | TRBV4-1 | CASSQVNRQAPWEQYF | TGCGCCAGCAGCCAAGTGAATAGGCAGGCACCCTGGGAGCAGTACTTC
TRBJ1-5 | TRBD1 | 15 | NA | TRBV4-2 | CASSTRQGHNQPQHF | TGTGCCAGCAGCACCCGACAGGGACACAATCAGCCCCAGCATTTT
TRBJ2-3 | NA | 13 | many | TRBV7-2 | CASSPSVRDTQYF | TGCGCCAGCAGCCCCTCAGTGAGGGATACGCAGTATTTT
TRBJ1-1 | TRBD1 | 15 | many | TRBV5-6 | CASSLVPGQGAEAFF | TGTGCCAGCAGCTTGGTTCCGGGACAGGGAGCTGAAGCTTTCTTT
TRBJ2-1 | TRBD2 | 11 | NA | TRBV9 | CASSGGSEQFF | TGTGCCAGCAGCGGCGGGAGTGAGCAGTTCTTC
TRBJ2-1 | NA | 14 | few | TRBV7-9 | CASSLSPRGNEQFF | TGTGCCAGCAGCTTAAGTCCCCGGGGGAATGAGCAGTTCTTC
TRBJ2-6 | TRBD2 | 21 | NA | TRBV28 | CASSTTSGGQIVFSGANVLTF | TGTGCCAGCAGTACCACTAGCGGGGGCCAAATTGTATTCTCTGGGGCCAACGTCCTGACTTTC
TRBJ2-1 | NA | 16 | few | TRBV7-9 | CASSPRYGSDYNEQFF | TGTGCCAGCAGCCCCCGTTACGGCTCCGACTACAATGAGCAGTTCTTC
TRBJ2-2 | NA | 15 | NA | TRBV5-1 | CASSFMKGDTGELFF | TGCGCCAGCAGCTTTATGAAGGGTGACACCGGGGAGCTGTTTTTT
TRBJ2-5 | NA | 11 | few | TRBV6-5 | CASTSQETQYF | TGTGCCAGCACCTCACAAGAGACCCAGTACTTC
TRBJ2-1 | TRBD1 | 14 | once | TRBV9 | CASSGGQRYNEQFF | TGTGCCAGCAGCGGGGGACAGCGATATAATGAGCAGTTCTTC
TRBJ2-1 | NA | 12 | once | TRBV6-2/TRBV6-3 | CASSTRGNEQFF | TGTGCCAGCAGTACCAGGGGAAATGAGCAGTTCTTC
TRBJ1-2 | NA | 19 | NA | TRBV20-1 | CSARDLTLYVTDCGYGYTF | TGCAGTGCTAGAGATTTGACTCTATACGTAACAGATTGTGGCTATGGCTACACCTTC
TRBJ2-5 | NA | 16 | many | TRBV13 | CASSLGWTTDKETQYF | TGTGCCAGCAGCTTAGGATGGACAACCGACAAAGAGACCCAGTACTTC
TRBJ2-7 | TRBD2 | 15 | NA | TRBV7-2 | CASSLGLAGRNEQYF | TGTGCCAGCAGCTTAGGACTAGCGGGGAGGAACGAGCAGTACTTC
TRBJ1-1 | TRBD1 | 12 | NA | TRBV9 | CASSAIQGQAFF | TGTGCCAGCAGCGCAATACAGGGGCAGGCTTTCTTT
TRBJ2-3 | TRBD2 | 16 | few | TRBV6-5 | CASSPLLAERTDTQYF | TGTGCCAGCAGCCCTCTTCTAGCGGAGCGCACAGATACGCAGTATTTT
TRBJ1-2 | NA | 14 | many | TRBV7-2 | CASSFSQGLYGYTF | TGTGCCAGCAGCTTCAGCCAGGGCTTGTATGGCTACACCTTC
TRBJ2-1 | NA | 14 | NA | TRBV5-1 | CASTVLSSYNEQFF | TGCGCCAGCACTGTCCTAAGCTCCTACAATGAGCAGTTCTTC
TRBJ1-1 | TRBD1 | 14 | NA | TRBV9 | CASSLRQGGSRAFF | TGTGCCAGCAGCCTTAGACAGGGAGGAAGTCGGGCTTTCTTT
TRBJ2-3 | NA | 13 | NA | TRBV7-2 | CASRRGIADTQYF | TGTGCCAGCAGAAGAGGGATCGCAGATACGCAGTATTTT
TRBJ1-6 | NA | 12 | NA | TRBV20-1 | CSAGALFSPLHF | TGCAGTGCTGGGGCCCTGTTCTCACCCCTCCACTTT
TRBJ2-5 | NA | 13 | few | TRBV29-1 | CSAVDRTQETQYF | TGCAGCGCCGTGGACAGAACCCAAGAGACCCAGTACTTC
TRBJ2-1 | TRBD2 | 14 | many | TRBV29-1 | CSVEGTSGADEQFF | TGCAGCGTTGAGGGGACTAGCGGGGCCGATGAGCAGTTCTTC
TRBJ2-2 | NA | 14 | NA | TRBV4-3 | CASSQDPTSGELFF | TGCGCCAGCAGCCAAGATCCGACATCCGGGGAGCTGTTTTTT
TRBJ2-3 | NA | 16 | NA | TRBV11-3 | CASSSGQDPSTDTQYF | TGTGCCAGCAGCTCGGGCCAAGACCCGAGCACGGATACGCAGTATTTT
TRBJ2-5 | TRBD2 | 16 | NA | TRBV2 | CASSPSRLAGGHGQYF | TGTGCCAGCAGTCCCTCCCGACTAGCGGGGGGCCACGGGCAGTACTTC
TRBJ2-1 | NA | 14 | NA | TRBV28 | CASRPPGPYNEQFF | TGTGCCAGCAGACCTCCGGGACCATACAATGAGCAGTTCTTC
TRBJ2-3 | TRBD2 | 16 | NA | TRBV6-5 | CASSYSTQGGTDTQYF | TGTGCCAGCAGTTACTCGACCCAGGGAGGGACAGATACGCAGTATTTT
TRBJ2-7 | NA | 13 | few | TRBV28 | CATSVVRAHEQYF | TGTGCCACCTCGGTGGTCAGAGCCCACGAGCAGTACTTC
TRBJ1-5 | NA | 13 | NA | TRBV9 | CASSVEGDQPQHF | TGTGCCAGCAGCGTAGAGGGGGATCAGCCCCAGCATTTT
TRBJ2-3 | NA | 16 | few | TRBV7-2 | CASSLEGGVPTDTQYF | TGTGCCAGCAGCTTAGAAGGCGGGGTGCCCACAGATACGCAGTATTTT
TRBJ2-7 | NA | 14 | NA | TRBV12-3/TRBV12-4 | CASSSPGAQYEQYF | TGTGCCAGCAGTTCACCGGGGGCTCAGTACGAGCAGTACTTC
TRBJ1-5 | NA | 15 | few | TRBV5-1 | CASSLGVGGNQPQHF | TGCGCCAGCAGCTTGGGTGTGGGAGGCAATCAGCCCCAGCATTTT
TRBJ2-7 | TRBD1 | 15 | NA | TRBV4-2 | CVSSQPGQGIYEQYF | TGTGTCAGCAGCCAACCAGGACAGGGGATATACGAGCAGTACTTC
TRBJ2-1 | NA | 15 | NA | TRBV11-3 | CASSLLGTLQETQFF | TGTGCCAGCAGCTTATTGGGGACTCTACAAGAGACCCAGTTCTTC
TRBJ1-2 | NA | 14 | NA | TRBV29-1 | CSIVPGAGRYGHTF | TGCAGCATTGTTCCGGGAGCGGGTAGATATGGCCACACCTTC
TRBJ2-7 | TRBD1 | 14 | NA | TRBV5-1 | CASSTGQGTGEQYF | TGCGCCAGCAGCACGGGACAGGGGACTGGGGAGCAGTACTTC
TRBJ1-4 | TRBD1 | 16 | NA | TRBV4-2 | CASSRLLGQGNEKLFF | TGTGCCAGCAGCCGCCTATTAGGACAGGGAAATGAAAAACTGTTTTTT
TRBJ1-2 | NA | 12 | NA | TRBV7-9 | CASSLSVYGYTF | TGTGCCAGCAGCTTATCAGTTTATGGCTACACCTTC
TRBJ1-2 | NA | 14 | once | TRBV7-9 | CASSFAGDDYGHTF | TGTGCCAGCAGCTTCGCGGGGGATGACTATGGCCACACCTTC
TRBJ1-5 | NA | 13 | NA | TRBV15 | CATSRERGEPQHF | TGTGCCACCAGCAGAGAGAGGGGAGAGCCCCAGCATTTT
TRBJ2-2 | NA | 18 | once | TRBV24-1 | CATSDLQVGDSNTGELFF | TGTGCCACCAGTGATTTGCAAGTCGGGGATTCGAACACCGGGGAGCTGTTTTTT
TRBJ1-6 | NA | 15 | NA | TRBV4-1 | CASSQDPGYNSPLHF | TGCGCCAGCAGCCAAGACCCAGGCTATAATTCACCCCTCCACTTT
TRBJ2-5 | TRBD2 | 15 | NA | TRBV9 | CASSGGTSGKETQYF | TGTGCCAGCAGCGGAGGGACTAGCGGTAAAGAGACCCAGTACTTC